In this sample, the clone carrying this T cell receptor beta chain turned up a few times. The antigen remains undetermined. This entry belongs to a study of fetal regulatory T cell absence and autoimmunity. Study as a whole: Exocrine pancreas autoimmunity occurred in IPEX patients lacking clinical diabetes. Study-wide results and caveats: Oligoclonal TCR enrichment in pancreas over cord blood reached over 90-fold for some clones. In IPEX, the enrichment was taken to support antigen-driven autoimmunity before birth.

The assay was immunoSEQ multiplex PCR, and TCRdb's table has in-frame clones only and misses some. The profile shows approximately 46,000 clones, about 79% of them singletons. V lost 7 bases and J 3 bases, leaving 7 bases between the germline ends. The CDR3 has 11 amino acids. CDR1 and CDR2 from the germline V gene are ENHRY and SYGVKD. The sequence came from a newborn boy with IPEX syndrome. The rearrangement uses TRBV10-3 and TRBJ2-7; D not certain. Sequenced material: cord blood. The CDR3: CAITDGYEQYF. For the CDR3, the DNA is TGTGCCATCACCGACGGCTACGAGCAGTACTTC.